The T cell receptor (beta chain) under discussion was sequenced for a study of blood T cell repertoires in COVID-19. Study-wide context: COVID-19 samples collected from the United States, Italy and Spain covered acute and convalescent phases.

Assay used: immunoSEQ multiplex PCR; TCRdb lists only in-frame clones, some missing. The table has roughly 400,000 clones, around nine tenths seen once. CDR1 and CDR2 from the germline V gene are MDHEN and SYDVKM. Trimming left V 7 bases short and J 3 bases short, with 7 bases between. The CDR3 has 11 amino acids. Self-reported history from a screening survey and questionnaire set each donor's cohort. Sequenced sample: PBMCs or T cells enriched from blood (not recorded which). The chain combines TRBV28 with TRBJ2-7; the D gene is possibly TRBD1 (5 bases). The sequence derives from a woman aged 18-29 years who had been exposed to COVID-19. This CDR3 reads CASIRGYEQYF. In nucleotides, the CDR3 is TGTGCCAGCATTAGGGGCTACGAGCAGTACTTC.